This paragraph covers one T cell receptor beta chain sequence. Its antigen remains unknown. Only in-frame clones appear in the TCRdb table, and some are missing; sequencing was by immunoSEQ multiplex PCR. The sample includes fewer than 50,000 clones, around 92% seen only once; the top ten take more than 9%. These data belong to a study of OX40 agonist ivuxolimab in advanced cancers. Overall study results and limits: Average numbers of expanded clones were greater in CD8+ T cells than in CD4+.

Germline V gene data show CDR1 as LNHDA and CDR2 as SQIVND (reference sequence). Trimming stripped 1 base from V and 4 bases from J, with 16 bases between. CDR3 size: 16 residues. The TCR sequence derives from an adult with an advanced solid tumor such as melanoma, head and neck, liver or kidney cancer. The chain has TRBV19 and TRBJ1-1; D not certain. The sample here was CD4+ or CD8+ T cells sorted from blood, taken in a trial of the OX40 agonist ivuxolimab. CDR3 protein: CASSIARTRAATEAFF. CDR3 DNA: TGTGCCAGTAGTATAGCCCGAACTCGGGCGGCCACTGAAGCTTTCTTT.